This T cell receptor (beta chain) is drawn from a study of T cells in Graves' hyperthyroidism and ophthalmopathy. This CDR3 has 15 amino acids. V was shortened by 8 bases and J by 2 bases, with 15 bases between the two germline ends. Germline V lookup: CDR1 LNHDA, CDR2 SQIVND (reference sequence). Amplification of TCR beta CDR3 regions was performed using RNA transcripts as template. When the TCR CDR3 underwent first-round RT-PCR, the HTBI primer set was used. TCRdb re-called the multiplex PCR reads through MiXCR, storing one row per CDR3 protein. Of 300,000 to 400,000 distinct CDR3 sequences listed, about 14% were seen once; the top ten hold about 22%.

Sequencing used blood. This sequence originates from a woman in her twenties or thirties with Graves' hyperthyroidism. V and J are TRBV19 and TRBJ2-2; no clear D. CDR3 protein: CASLDNERNTGELFF. The CDR3 DNA is TGTGCCAGTTTAGACAATGAACGTAACACCGGGGAGCTGTTTTTT.